This TCR beta chain comes out of a study of spatial heterogeneity in lung cancer. MiXCR was run by TCRdb on the 5' RACE reads, yielding one entry per CDR3 protein. The table has under 100,000 distinct CDR3 sequences, roughly 8.7% seen once. Time point reported: sample taken at primary tumor resection. Sequencing covered unsorted whole RNA taken from tumor, nontumor lung or frozen PBMC. This clonotype has only a few counts. The germline V and J ends were trimmed by 4 bases and 10 bases, with 10 bases remaining between them. Germline V gene sequence: CDR1 MNHEY, CDR2 SVGAGI. The CDR3 has 11 amino acids. The sample consisted of PBMCs, taken at surgery. This sequence joins TRBV6-5 and TRBJ1-1; D uncertain. This clonotype was obtained from a male donor with early-stage non-small cell lung cancer. CDR3 nucleotides: TGTGCCAGCAGTTTAGGAACTATAGCTTTCTTT. This sequence encodes CASSLGTIAFF.